A single sample is the source of the 9 T cell receptor beta chains below, sequenced in a study of blood T cell repertoires in COVID-19. TCRdb's table, derived via immunoSEQ multiplex PCR, lists solely in-frame clones and lacks some. The table has hundreds of thousands of clones, around 79% seen once; the top ten hold 3.3%. What was sequenced was peripheral blood. The receptors stem from a woman older than 75 with acute or convalescent COVID-19.

V is TRBV13 and J is TRBJ2-1; 14 nucleotides line up with TRBD2. The CDR3 covers 16 residues. The V and J ends lost 6 bases and 10 bases, in that order; junction bases with no gene match: 11. Germline-derived CDR1 and CDR2 are PRHDT and FYEKMQ (reference sequence). This CDR3 reads CASRSLATSGRGEQFF. CDR3 bases: TGTGCCAGCAGATCTCTCGCGACTAGCGGGAGGGGCGAGCAGTTCTTC.

In this sample, this clone turned up a few times. This chain links TRBV7-2 with TRBJ2-3, with D perhaps TRBD1 (6 bases). The CDR3 consists of 17 residues. The V and J ends lost 5 bases and 3 bases respectively, with 21 bases between them. Germline V gene data show CDR1 as SGHTA and CDR2 as FQGNSA. The CDR3 here is CASSPNAGTIFTDTQYF. The CDR3 nucleotides read TGTGCCAGCAGCCCGAACGCCGGGACAATATTTACAGATACGCAGTATTTT.

The chain links TRBV30 to TRBJ2-1; maybe TRBD2 (6 bases). This CDR3 is built from 12 residues. V dropped 3 bases and J dropped 8 bases, with 11 bases sitting between them. CDR1 is GTSNPN and CDR2 is SVGIG in the germline V gene (reference sequence). The CDR3 sequence is CAWSYGGHEQFF. The CDR3 DNA sequence: TGTGCCTGGAGCTATGGAGGGCATGAGCAGTTCTTC.

The V call is TRBV6-5, the J call TRBJ2-5; D is uncertain. V lost 0 bases and J 5 bases, leaving 7 bases between the germline ends. CDR1 and CDR2 from the germline V gene are MNHEY and SVGAGI. The CDR3 has 13 amino acids. The CDR3 loop is CASSYSTRETQYF. The CDR3 region has the DNA TGTGCCAGCAGTTACTCGACACGGGAGACCCAGTACTTC.

The V and J genes are TRBV10-3 and TRBJ1-5, with a tentative D call TRBD1 (6 bases). V was shortened by 4 bases and J by 6 bases, with 10 bases between the two germline ends. Per germline, CDR1 ENHRY and CDR2 SYGVKD. This CDR3 comprises 13 residues. CDR3 sequence: CAISAEQGQPQHF. The CDR3 DNA sequence: TGTGCCATCAGTGCCGAACAGGGTCAGCCCCAGCATTTT.

The chain carries TRBV2 and TRBJ1-2; a possible D gene is TRBD1 (5 bases). V was shortened by 4 bases and J by 4 bases, with 13 bases between the two germline ends. Germline V gene lookup returns CDR1 SNHLY and CDR2 FYNNEI. CDR3 length: 14 amino acids. This chain's CDR3 is CASSGSGLGYGYTF. The CDR3 DNA reads TGTGCCAGCAGTGGGTCGGGACTAGGCTATGGCTACACCTTC.

The gene calls are TRBV3-1 (or the pseudogene TRBV3-2) and TRBJ2-3, with TRBD2 matching over 12 bases. Germline V gene lookup returns CDR1 LGHDT and CDR2 YNNKEL (reference sequence). The CDR3 runs 15 residues. The trim removed 4 bases at V and 2 bases at J, leaving 1 base unmatched. CDR3 in DNA: TGTGCCAGCAGCCCTAGCGGGAGGGACACAGATACGCAGTATTTT. Encoded protein: CASSPSGRDTDTQYF.

This clone was observed many times. CDR3 in DNA: TGCGCCAGCAGCTTGGCGGGACAGGGAACATGGAGCACTGAAGCTTTCTTT. It translates to CASSLAGQGTWSTEAFF. V gene TRBV5-1 combines with J gene TRBJ1-1; 9 bases are shared with TRBD1. The CDR3 covers 17 residues. The germline V gene has CDR1 SGHRS and CDR2 YFSETQ. The trim removed 0 bases at V and 4 bases at J, leaving 10 bases unmatched.

This CDR3 reads CASRRLAGYNEQFF. CDR3 nucleotides: TGTGCCAGCAGGCGACTAGCGGGGTACAATGAGCAGTTCTTC. The chain carries TRBV27 and TRBJ2-1, with TRBD2 identical over 11 bases. Germline CDR1 reads MNHEY; CDR2 reads SMNVEV (reference sequence). Unmatched junction bases numbered 2, after V lost 6 bases and J lost 4 bases. The CDR3 is 14 amino acids.